The 12 T cell receptor beta chains presented below share a single source sample, sequenced in a study of Ad26.COV2.S vaccination and SARS-CoV-2 variants. Assay: immunoSEQ multiplex PCR; the TCRdb copy retains only in-frame clones and omits some. The data show about 350,000 clones, 86% seen once. Treatment indicated: some 20 received Ad26.COV2.S at low or high dose, single or two shots; about 5 received placebo; per-sample allocation not given. The investigators took samples on day 63 after the first vaccine or placebo injection. The source material was peripheral blood, sampled in a trial of Ad26.COV2.S vaccine versus placebo. The receptors stem from a person between 18 and 65 years old who received the Ad26.COV2.S COVID-19 vaccine or a placebo.

V is TRBV28 and J is TRBJ1-2, with TRBD1 identical over 11 bases. Germline V CDR1 and CDR2: MDHEN, SYDVKM. There are 14 residues in the CDR3. Trimming removed 6 bases from V and 6 bases from J; junction bases left unmatched: 6. The CDR3 sequence: CASSWGTGGDGYTF. CDR3 DNA sequence: TGTGCCAGCAGCTGGGGGACAGGGGGTGATGGCTACACCTTC.

This chain joins TRBV7-6 and TRBJ2-6; no definite D call. The V end was cut by 3 bases, the J end by 0 bases, with 6 bases between. Germline CDR1 is SGHVS and CDR2 is FNYEAQ. This CDR3 has 15 residues. CDR3 bases: TGTGCCAGCAGCTTCCCGTACTCTGGGGCCAACGTCCTGACTTTC. It translates to CASSFPYSGANVLTF. The variable domain in full, with the rest retrieved from reference TRBV7-6 and TRBJ2-6, is GAGVSQSPRYKVTKRGQDVALRCDPISGHVSLYWYRQALGQGPEFLTYFNYEAQQDKSGLPNDRFSAERPEGSISTLTIQRTEQRDSAMYRCASSFPYSGANVLTFGAGSRLTVL.

The CDR3 sequence is CASSSQGTGELFF. The CDR3 nucleotides are TGTGCCAGCAGCTCACAGGGAACCGGGGAGCTGTTTTTT. J is TRBJ2-2 and V is TRBV6-2 or TRBV6-3, with D perhaps TRBD1 (6 bases). Germline CDR1 and CDR2: MNHEY and SVGEGT. Trimming removed 6 bases at V and 5 bases at J, with 10 bases between. The CDR3 has 13 residues.

V gene TRBV28 combines with J gene TRBJ1-6, with D possibly TRBD1 on 6 matching bases. The CDR3 length is 16 residues. CDR1 MDHEN and CDR2 SYDVKM come from the germline V gene. Trimming cost V 6 bases and J 10 bases, with 22 bases left between them. CDR3 in amino acids: CASRGAGASYGSPLHF. For the CDR3, the DNA is TGTGCCAGCAGGGGCGCGGGGGCCTCCTATGGGTCACCCCTCCACTTT.

This clone was observed a single time. The chain is built from TRBV5-1 and TRBJ1-1, with D tentatively TRBD1 (6 bases). V was shortened by 3 bases and J by 5 bases, with 14 bases between the two germline ends. CDR3 length equals 14 residues. Germline V gene data show CDR1 as SGHRS and CDR2 as YFSETQ. CDR3 sequence reads: CASSWGGEGTEAFF. CDR3 bases: TGCGCCAGCAGCTGGGGGGGCGAAGGGACTGAAGCTTTCTTT.

This sequence joins TRBV27 and TRBJ2-7; D uncertain. The CDR3 is made up of 16 amino acids. The V end lost 0 bases, the J end lost 0 bases, and 12 bases lay between the germline ends. From germline, CDR1 is MNHEY and CDR2 SMNVEV (reference sequence). As DNA, the CDR3 is TGTGCCAGCAGTTTATCGTACAGATTACCCTCCTACGAGCAGTACTTC. This encodes CASSLSYRLPSYEQYF.

For this clone: This same CDR3 is encoded by further DNA sequences in the sample. The V gene is TRBV29-1, the J gene TRBJ2-5; D ambiguous. Looked up from germline, CDR1 is SQVTM and CDR2 is ANQGSEA. The CDR3 is 11 residues long. V was cut by 2 bases and J by 1 base, with 2 bases left in between. The CDR3 DNA sequence: TGCAGCGTTGAAACCCAAGAGACCCAGTACTTC. This codes for CSVETQETQYF.

CDR3 DNA: TGCGCCAGCAGCCAAGATGCCCTCAGGGGACAGCCCCAGCATTTT. Residues: CASSQDALRGQPQHF. The rearrangement joins TRBV4-3 to TRBJ1-5, with D possibly TRBD1 on 6 matching bases. CDR1 is LGHNA, CDR2 YSLEER, per germline. The CDR3 totals 15 residues. The V and J ends lost 0 bases and 7 bases respectively, with 13 bases between them.

V usage is TRBV18 and J usage is TRBJ1-1; no reliable D call. Germline V CDR1 and CDR2: KGHSH, LQKENI. Trimming shortened V by 3 bases and J by 10 bases, and 12 bases separated the two germline ends. The CDR3 runs to 12 residues. CDR3 in DNA: TGTGCCAGCTCACCCAGAGAACTCTTAGCTTTCTTT. The encoded protein is CASSPRELLAFF.

This clone was recorded a few times. The chain combines TRBV4-3 with TRBJ2-7; D might be TRBD2 (6 bases). V was pared by 6 bases and J by 3 bases, with 15 bases between. Per germline, CDR1 LGHNA and CDR2 YSLEER. CDR3 length: 14 amino acids. CDR3 nucleotide sequence: TGCGCCAGCAGTCCCTATGCGGGGAGCTACGAGCAGTACTTC. It codes for CASSPYAGSYEQYF.

This chain uses TRBV4-2 with TRBJ2-1, with 13 nucleotides matching TRBD2. Looked up from germline, CDR1 is LGHNA and CDR2 is YNFKEQ. This CDR3 has 17 amino acids. After removal of 5 bases from V and 12 bases from J, the junction contained 16 bases not matched to a gene. This CDR3 is CASSSHTGTSGIVSQFF. CDR3 DNA: TGTGCCAGCAGCTCACACACCGGGACTAGCGGGATCGTTTCGCAGTTCTTC.

This clone appeared a few times. The chain has TRBV24-1 and TRBJ2-3; TRBD2 might be the D (6 bases). CDR1 and CDR2 from the germline V gene are KGHDR and SFDVKD. This CDR3 has 16 amino acids. V was clipped by 2 bases and J by 4 bases, with 15 bases between them. CDR3 loop: CATSDWGTGGSDTQYF. The CDR3 bases are TGTGCCACCAGTGATTGGGGAACCGGGGGATCAGATACGCAGTATTTT.